A selection of T cell receptor beta chains follows, all from one sample in a study of tumor and adjacent non-tumor tissue in lung cancer. In TCRdb, the multiplex PCR reads were re-called with MiXCR into one record per CDR3 protein. The table has more than 90,000 distinct CDR3 sequences, about 70% seen once; the top ten hold around 20%. Material for sequencing was lung tumor tissue. The receptors were gathered from a man aged 55 to 70 with non-small cell lung cancer. CDR3s include the opening cysteine and the closing phenylalanine or tryptophan. D genes are given only for firm matches. The size of a clone is reported for some rows only, either as once, few or many, or as a class for expanded clones.

d_call j_call clone_size v_call cdr3_nt cdr3_aa
TRBD2 TRBJ2-7 NA TRBV6-2/TRBV6-3 TGCGCCAGCAGAGCAATGTCGGCGGGGGACTCCTACGTGCAGTACTTC CASRAMSAGDSYVQYF
NA TRBJ1-6 NA TRBV4-1 TGCGCCAGTAGCCAAGTTTCAGGCAGGTCACCCCTCCACTTT CASSQVSGRSPLHF
NA TRBJ1-2 few TRBV6-1 TGTGGCAGCAGTGATCGGGGGGGTAGGGGCTTCTATGGCTACACCTTC CGSSDRGGRGFYGYTF
NA TRBJ1-1 NA TRBV6-2/TRBV6-3 TGTGCCAGCCTGGGGGCAGCTAGGACTGAAGCCTTCTTT CASLGAARTEAFF
NA TRBJ1-1 many TRBV5-5 TGTGCCAGCAGGCCCGAGGGTACCACTGAAGCTTTCTTT CASRPEGTTEAFF
NA TRBJ2-5 NA TRBV29-1 TGCAGCGCTGAAAGGGTGGGTCTACTTCAAGAGACCCAGTACTTC CSAERVGLLQETQYF
TRBD2 TRBJ2-1 NA TRBV6-5 TGTGCCAGCAGTTATTCGAATGGTCTAGCGGGAAACAATGAACAGTTCTTC CASSYSNGLAGNNEQFF
TRBD2 TRBJ2-1 NA TRBV6-6 TGTGCGAGCAGTAGGACTAGCGGGACCCCAGGAGACTACAATGAGCAGTTCTTC CASSRTSGTPGDYNEQFF
TRBD2 TRBJ2-7 NA TRBV12-3/TRBV12-4 TGTGCCAGCAGTCAGACTAGCGGAGCCTACCAGCACTACTTC CASSQTSGAYQHYF
NA TRBJ1-1 many TRBV20-1 TGCAGTGCTGATGGGGCCCGGGACGAAGCTTTCTTT CSADGARDEAFF
TRBD2 TRBJ2-3 NA TRBV4-2 TGTGCCAGCAACCAAGGGACTAGCGGGGGTTTAAGCATAGATACGCAGTATTTT CASNQGTSGGLSIDTQYF
TRBD2 TRBJ2-5 NA TRBV4-3 TGCGCCAACAGCCGCGGACTAGGGAAAGAGACCCAGTACTTC CANSRGLGKETQYF
NA TRBJ1-1 NA TRBV6-5 TGTGCCAGCAGAACCGACAGGATTGGCACTGAAGCTTTATTT CASRTDRIGTEALF
NA TRBJ1-4 NA TRBV9 TGTGCCAGCGGCGAATCCGAAAAGATTCCCAAAGAAGTTGGGTTTTTT CASGESEKIPKEVGFF
NA TRBJ2-7 many TRBV6-5 TGTGCCAGCAGGGCAAAAGACGAGACCTACGAGCAGTACTTC CASRAKDETYEQYF
TRBD1 TRBJ2-2 NA TRBV11-3 TGTACCAGCAGCACCGGGACAGGAAGCACCGGGGAGCTGTTTTTT CTSSTGTGSTGELFF
NA TRBJ2-3 NA TRBV12-3/TRBV12-4 NA CASILGRGHTDTQYF
NA TRBJ2-3 NA TRBV11-2 TGTGCCAGCAGCCGCCGAACCTCTACGGCTACGCGGTATTTT CASSRRTSTATRYF
TRBD1 TRBJ1-5 many TRBV4-2 TGTGCCAGCAGCCAAGGGACAGGGGGGAATCAGCCCCAGCATTTT CASSQGTGGNQPQHF
NA TRBJ2-5 once TRBV11-2 TGTGCCAGCAGCCAACCGAGGGGGAAAGAGACCCAGTACTTC CASSQPRGKETQYF
TRBD2 TRBJ2-4 NA TRBV4-2 TGTGCCAGCAGGCCCACTATTTCTAGCGGGGAAAAGATTCAGTACTTC CASRPTISSGEKIQYF
TRBD1 TRBJ1-2 NA TRBV6-2/TRBV6-3 TGTGCCAGCAACCCTCCGGGACAGGGGAAATGCTACACCTTC CASNPPGQGKCYTF
NA TRBJ1-1 NA TRBV10-2 TGCGCCAGCAAACTTAGGGGGGAGAAGACCGTAGTTTTCTTT CASKLRGEKTVVFF
NA TRBJ2-7 NA TRBV4-1 TGCGCCAGTAACCGGGACGACTACGAGCAGTACTTC CASNRDDYEQYF
NA TRBJ2-7 few TRBV4-1 TGCGCCAGTAGCCAACAGGCAGGCCCTTACGAGCAGTACTTC CASSQQAGPYEQYF
NA TRBJ1-4 NA TRBV11-2 TGTGCCAGCAGCCCCGGGACCGCGACTAATGAAAAACTGTTTTTT CASSPGTATNEKLFF
TRBD1 TRBJ2-1 many TRBV29-1 TGCAGCGTTGACGGGACAGGGTTCAATGAGCAGTTCTTC CSVDGTGFNEQFF
NA TRBJ2-3 NA TRBV19 TGTGCCAGTAGTATAGATAGAGTACCAGATACGCAGTATTTT CASSIDRVPDTQYF
TRBD2 TRBJ2-1 few TRBV6-2/TRBV6-3 TGTACCAGCAGACTAGCGATGAGCAATGAGCAGTTCTTC CTSRLAMSNEQFF
NA TRBJ1-3 few TRBV27 TGTGCCAGCAGACATTTCTCTGGAAACACCATATATTTT CASRHFSGNTIYF
NA TRBJ1-4 NA TRBV20-1 TGCAGTGCTAGAGATCTTTCTGGCGCAAAACTGTTTTTT CSARDLSGAKLFF
NA TRBJ1-1 NA TRBV6-1 TGTGCCAGCAGTGAAATGAGTGTCGGTGAAGCTTTCTTT CASSEMSVGEAFF
TRBD1 TRBJ1-2 many TRBV28 TGTGCCAGCAGCCCTTCCCGGGACAGGGAATATGGCTACACCTTC CASSPSRDREYGYTF
TRBD1 TRBJ2-1 NA TRBV6-1 TGTGCCAGCAGCCGGACAGGGCAGGCCATTGAGCGGTCCTTC CASSRTGQAIERSF
NA TRBJ1-5 NA TRBV6-2/TRBV6-3 TGTGCCAGCAGTTACTCGTCTGTGTTCAATCAGTCCCAGCATTTT CASSYSSVFNQSQHF